Sequencing of this T cell receptor (beta chain) was carried out in a study of blood T cell repertoires in COVID-19. This CDR3 spans 15 amino acids. Germline CDR1 reads SGHAT; CDR2 reads FQDESV (reference sequence). V was shortened by 3 bases and J by 3 bases, with 14 bases between the two germline ends. The authors' processing: Quantification of nucleated cells was approximated via reference gene primer amplification. Clones were sequenced by immunoSEQ multiplex PCR, and TCRdb holds only the in-frame ones, with some missing. That table gives V, J and clone size, and the DNA gave D and trimming. The table lists nearly 60,000 clones, more than 70% of them singletons.

Sequencing used peripheral blood. The chain employs TRBV11-1 and TRBJ1-1; no clear D. The receptor's source is a man in his forties or fifties with active COVID-19. The CDR3, as DNA: TGTGCCAGCAGCTTGGGCACGGGAACGGACACTGAAGCTTTCTTT. Encoded protein: CASSLGTGTDTEAFF.